This T cell receptor beta chain was recorded in a study of prognosis after radiotherapy for stage I lung cancer. At the level of the study: Patients were approximately 14 men and roughly 6 women aged 53 to 84, median about 70 years. Study-wide findings and caveats: Tumor specificity of the expanded TCR clones was not determined.

Germline CDR1 is SGDLS and CDR2 is YYNGEE. This CDR3 is built from 16 residues. Trimming shortened V by 0 bases and J by 2 bases, and 13 bases separated the two germline ends. Points on this clonotype: Its antigen is unknown. A read error may be the cause here, since a much bigger clone is one base away.

Amplification of the TCR beta CDR3 (from genomic DNA) was done by two-round multiplex PCR. The first PCR round targeted every TRBV and TRBJ gene with specific primers. MiXCR, applied by TCRdb to the multiplex PCR reads, yields one record per CDR3 protein. The sample includes tens of thousands of distinct CDR3 sequences, 26% of them seen just once. V usage is TRBV9 and J usage is TRBJ2-3; the D call may be TRBD1 or TRBD2 (6 bases each). This clonotype was obtained from a donor over 45 with non-small cell lung cancer. The specimen was PBMCs, collected before or after stereotactic body radiation therapy (not recorded which). CDR3 sequence reads: CASSVGGWGATDTQYF. The CDR3 DNA sequence: TGTGCCAGCAGCGTAGGGGGCTGGGGGGCCACAGATACGCAGTATTTT.